Sequencing of this T cell receptor (beta chain) was carried out in a study of blood T cell repertoires in COVID-19. Across the study: The origin of the acute and convalescent COVID-19 samples was the United States, Italy and Spain. Sources were T cells, B-cell-depleted T cells, or PBMCs; the material itself was cDNA or gDNA.

Patients from Seattle were sampled longitudinally, starting during active infection. In the authors' methods: The assay estimated nucleated cells by amplifying reference gene primers. Some clones are missing from TCRdb's copy, which holds only in-frame ones; the method was immunoSEQ multiplex PCR. V and J calls and clone size are copied from that table; D and trimming were computed from the DNA. The sample holds under 250,000 clones, about 87% seen once. The germline gives CDR1 MGHRA, CDR2 YSYEKL. The CDR3 loop spans 17 amino acids. Trimming shortened V by 1 base and J by 11 bases, and 26 bases separated the two germline ends.

Sequenced: peripheral blood. This sequence was found in a woman in her twenties or thirties with COVID-19, enrolled during active disease. The J gene is TRBJ1-2, the V gene TRBV4-1; tentatively, D is TRBD1 (6 bases). Written as DNA, the CDR3 is TGCGCCAGCAGCCAAGTTTGGGAGGGGGATCACGCACCTGGGTACACCTTC. This encodes CASSQVWEGDHAPGYTF.